This section outlines one T cell receptor beta chain sequence together with its context. What it binds is not known. This specimen belongs to a study of post-analysis software for immune sequencing data. TCR beta cDNA libraries had unique molecular identifiers. TCRdb re-called the PCR reads through MiXCR, storing one row per CDR3 protein. Of about 560,000 distinct CDR3 sequences listed, 44% are singletons. V dropped 5 bases and J dropped 2; count of bases not matched to a gene: 8. This CDR3 comprises 16 residues. The study, taken as a whole, reports: Strong co-clustering by F measure was evident for samples that had been prepared in the same batch. A significant reduction in normalized Chao1 diversity was observed in multiple sclerosis patients versus controls. Five TRBV segments appeared more often in patients than in controls, and TRBV5-6, TRBV5-1 and TRBV20-1 were among these.

V gene TRBV12-3 or TRBV12-4 combines with J gene TRBJ1-2; 10 positions agree with TRBD1. Sequencing used blood. The receptor was derived from a girl aged 5-17 years with multiple sclerosis. The CDR3 DNA follows: TGTGCCAGCAGTGGGTTACCGGGACAGGGGAACTATGGCTACACCTTC. As protein: CASSGLPGQGNYGYTF.